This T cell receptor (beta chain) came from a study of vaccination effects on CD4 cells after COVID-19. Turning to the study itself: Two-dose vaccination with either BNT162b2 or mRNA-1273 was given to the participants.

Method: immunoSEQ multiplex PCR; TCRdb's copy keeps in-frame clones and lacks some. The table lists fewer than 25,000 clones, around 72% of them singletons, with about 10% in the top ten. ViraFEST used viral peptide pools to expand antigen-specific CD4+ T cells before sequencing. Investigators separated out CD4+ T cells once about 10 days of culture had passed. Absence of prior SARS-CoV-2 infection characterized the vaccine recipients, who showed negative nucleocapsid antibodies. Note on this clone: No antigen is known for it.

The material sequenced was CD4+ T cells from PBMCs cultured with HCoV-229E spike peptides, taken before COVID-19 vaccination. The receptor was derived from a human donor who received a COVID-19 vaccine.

CDR3 DNA: TGTGCCAGCAGCTTAGATTGGGGGGTTATGGAGCTGTTTTTT. Its protein is CASSLDWGVMELFF. The chain recombines TRBV11-2 with TRBJ2-2; D possibly corresponds to TRBD2 (6 bases). The CDR3 has 14 amino acids. V dropped 0 bases and J dropped 10 bases, with 12 bases sitting between them. Germline V gene data show CDR1 as SGHAT and CDR2 as FQNNGV.